The T cell receptor (beta chain) under discussion was sequenced for a study of blood T cells in healthy people across ages (dated by TCRdb to 2014 to 2015). Background on the whole study: In model experiments, template switching captured roughly one uniquely barcoded TCR beta cDNA molecule for every two T cells. The study measured age-related changes in TCR beta repertoire diversity using deep sequencing normalized with unique cDNA molecular identifiers. The donors were split into four age groups: young (average around 16 years), middle-aged (nearly 40), aged (roughly 68) and long-lived (82). For two donors (one aged 18 to 30 and one aged 80 or older), the study analyzed two additional independent replicas of 1 million unique cDNA reads from the same blood draw. General findings and caveats noted by the study authors: Estimates of total diversity based on one million sequenced T cells were regarded as lower bounds and as underestimates. Because profiling used bulk unsorted PBMCs, naive and antigen-experienced compartments could not be compared conclusively. Compared with the aged group, the long-lived group had more naive CD4+ T cells, fewer expanded clones and increased TCR diversity, a pattern suggesting age selection. Because donor CMV infection status was unknown, age-related changes in expanded clonotypes were potentially confounded. As age increased, observed TCR beta diversity per million T cells dropped in a roughly linear way, and a significant reduction was already evident by age 40. A strong correlation was found between observed TCR beta diversity and the percentage of naive T cells measured by flow cytometry.

As concerns this clonotype: No cognate antigen has been identified for it. There are no base qualities to consult, and no much larger clone falls within one base.

The roughly 39 donors, aged 6 to 90 years, were systemically healthy Caucasian individuals from Russia. Around 10 milliliters of peripheral blood were collected from each donor into EDTA-treated Vacutainer tubes. Ficoll-Paque density-gradient centrifugation was used to isolate PBMCs, with at least 6.5 million per sample. Total RNA was extracted from PBMCs with Trizol reagent, with at least 6 micrograms obtained per sample. For every donor, an aliquot of PBMCs went through flow cytometry to measure the percentages of naive CD45RAhigh/CD27high T cells. The CDR1 and CDR2 encoded by the germline V gene (reference sequence) are LGHDT and YNNKEL. The V end gives up 3 bases and the J end 2 bases, leaving 7 bases in the junction not matched to a gene. Reading from cysteine to phenylalanine, the CDR3 counts 15 amino acids. Only the CDR3 DNA stays, 45 bases, in frame from base 1. Library prep was done by 5' RACE. The run used an Illumina HiSeq 2500. A second about 6 to 11 cycle PCR used a sample-barcoded 5' primer and a J-beta primer mix. Each TCR beta cDNA molecule received a unique molecular identifier from a template-switch 5' adaptor carrying 12 random nucleotides. Each sample yielded at least 2.5 million CDR3-containing paired-end reads. First-strand cDNA was synthesized from all RNA with the Mint cDNA synthesis kit, primed by a TRBC-specific oligonucleotide. Following uracil-DNA glycosylase treatment, a first 18-cycle PCR with universal primers M1SS and BC2_uni_R was performed on all cDNA. Per the source publication's procedure: For normalization, 1 million high-quality reads, each with a distinct molecular identifier, were randomly selected from each sample. Instead of being binned into consensus sequences, reads that shared molecular identifiers were thrown out. MiTCR, set to a Q25 quality threshold and the strictest error-elimination algorithm, was used for CDR3 identification, clonotype clustering and error correction. A nonparametric unseen species model with Euler transformation was used to estimate lower-bound total TCR beta diversity. TCRdb cleaned the public reads at Q25 with fastp, built clones with MiXCR and kept in-frame beta chains. Rows merge per CDR3 protein into single entries with the most common DNA and genes. The V and J calls reflect TCRdb's pipeline rather than the authors' work. The sample yields about 800,000 distinct CDR3 sequences; 20% to 30% were counted once. Roughly 3.5% of the sample rests with the top ten.

This sample was shared with a second study, whose subject was T cells of mothers and their children. The other study reports the following: Nine systemically healthy Caucasian individuals served as donors, namely three mothers together with their six children. cDNA synthesis used all of the extracted RNA, with approximately 1.6 ug of RNA in each 15 ul reaction. In the second PCR, sample barcodes and 2-4 random nucleotides were introduced via the M1S primer. Over 8 million TCR beta CDR3 reads came from each mother, compared with about 3.2 million reads from each child. Thymic selection similarly shapes TCR recombination output in related and unrelated pairs, with minor effect from inherited differences. Normalized repertoire overlap was always slightly but never significantly higher in related than unrelated mother-child pairs. Persistent microchimeric T cell clones were not detected, at a sensitivity of approximately 93 clones per million clonotypes. In the study, deep NGS was used to compare the TCR beta repertoires of mothers and children, and features distinguishing related mother-child pairs from unrelated individuals were sought. The mean age was 40 +/- 4 years for the mothers and roughly 11 +/- 4 years for the children. Libraries were sequenced on Illumina HiSeq 2000 with 100+100 nt paired-end reads after adapter ligation with NEBNext reagents. To prevent cross-contamination, the mother and child libraries were prepared one month apart and sequenced in separate runs. For each donor, somewhere between roughly 500,000 and 2,100,000 distinct TCR beta clonotypes were identified. Naive TCR beta clonotypes were estimated from low-frequency clonotypes matched to each donor's FACS-determined naive share, without sorting.

The TCR was taken from a boy younger than 18 in good health. The V and J segments used are TRBV3-1 and TRBJ2-7; a stretch of 7 junction bases matches TRBD2. The sequencing sample was made of blood. The nucleotides read TGTGCCAGCAGCCAGACCGGGAGGAGCCCCTACGAGCAGTACTTC. Protein translation: CASSQTGRSPYEQYF.